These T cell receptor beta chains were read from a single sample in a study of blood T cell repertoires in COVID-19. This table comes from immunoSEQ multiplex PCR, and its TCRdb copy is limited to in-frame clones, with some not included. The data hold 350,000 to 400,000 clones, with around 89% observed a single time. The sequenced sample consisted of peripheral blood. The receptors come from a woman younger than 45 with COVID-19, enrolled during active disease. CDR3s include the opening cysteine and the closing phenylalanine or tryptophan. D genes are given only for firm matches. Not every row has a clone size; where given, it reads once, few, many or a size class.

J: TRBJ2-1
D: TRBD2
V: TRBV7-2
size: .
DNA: TGTGCCAGCAGCTTGGGTGTGGGCGGGGGTTACAATGAGCAGTTCTTC
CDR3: CASSLGVGGGYNEQFF

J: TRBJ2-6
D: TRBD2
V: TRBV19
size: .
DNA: TGTGCCACCCGACTAGCGGGGACCTCGGGGGCCAACGTCCTGACTTTC
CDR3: CATRLAGTSGANVLTF

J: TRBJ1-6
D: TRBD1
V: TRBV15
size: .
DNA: TGTGCCACCAGCAGTGGACAGGGGTCTAATTCACCCCTCCACTTT
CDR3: CATSSGQGSNSPLHF

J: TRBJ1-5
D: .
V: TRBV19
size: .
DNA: TGTGCCAGTAGTGAACAGGGCAATCAGCCCCAGCATTTT
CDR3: CASSEQGNQPQHF

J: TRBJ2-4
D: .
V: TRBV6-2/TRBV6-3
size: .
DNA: TGTGCCAGCAGTTACTCGCCCAGCGGGGCCAAAAACATTCAGTACTTC
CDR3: CASSYSPSGAKNIQYF

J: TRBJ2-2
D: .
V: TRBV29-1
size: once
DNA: TGCAGCACCCAGAGGTTTGACACCGGGGAGCTGTTTTTT
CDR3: CSTQRFDTGELFF

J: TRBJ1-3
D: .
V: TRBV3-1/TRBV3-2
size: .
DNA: TGTGCCAGCAGCCCCTGGCAGGACAGCCCAACTGGAAACACCATATATTTT
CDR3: CASSPWQDSPTGNTIYF

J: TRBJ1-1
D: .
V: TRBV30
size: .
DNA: TGTGCCTGGAGTGCGCGGACTAGGGGCACTGAAGCTTTCTTT
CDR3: CAWSARTRGTEAFF

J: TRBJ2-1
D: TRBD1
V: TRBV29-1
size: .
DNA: TGCAGGGGTGCATGCCGAGACAGGGGTAATGAGCAGTTCTTC
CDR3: CRGACRDRGNEQFF

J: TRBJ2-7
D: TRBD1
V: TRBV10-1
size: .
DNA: TGCGCCATCAGACAGGGTCGTTGCGAGCAGTACTTC
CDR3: CAIRQGRCEQYF

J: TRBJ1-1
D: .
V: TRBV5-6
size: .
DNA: TGTGCCAGCAGTCTTGGGAGTTCCACTGAAGCTTTCTTT
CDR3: CASSLGSSTEAFF

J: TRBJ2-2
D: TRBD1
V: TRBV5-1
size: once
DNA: TGCGCCAGCAGCTTGGTACAGGGGGGCACCGGGGAGCTGTTTTTT
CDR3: CASSLVQGGTGELFF

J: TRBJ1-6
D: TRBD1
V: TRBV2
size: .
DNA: TGTGCCAGCAGTGCGGACAGGTCGAATTCACCCCTCCACTTT
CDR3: CASSADRSNSPLHF

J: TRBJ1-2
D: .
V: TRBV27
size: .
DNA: TGTGCCAGCAGTTTGTACAGGGATTTCGGCTACACCTTC
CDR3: CASSLYRDFGYTF

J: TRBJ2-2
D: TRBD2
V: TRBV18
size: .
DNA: TGTGCCAGCTCATTCGGACTAGCGGGAGCGGTAGAAACCGGGGAGCTGTTTTTT
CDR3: CASSFGLAGAVETGELFF

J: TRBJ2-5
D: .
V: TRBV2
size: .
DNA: TGTGCCAGCAGTGAAGCGACGGGGCAAGAGACCCAGTACTTC
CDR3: CASSEATGQETQYF

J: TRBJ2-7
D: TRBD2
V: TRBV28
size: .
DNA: TGTGCCAGCAGTCACCTCCTAGCGGGGGCCACCTACGAGCAGTACTTC
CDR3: CASSHLLAGATYEQYF

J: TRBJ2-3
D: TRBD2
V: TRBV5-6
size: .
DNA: TGTGCCAGGGGACAGACTAGCGGGAGGCCCACAGATACGCAGTATTTT
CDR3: CARGQTSGRPTDTQYF

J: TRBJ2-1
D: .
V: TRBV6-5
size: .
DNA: TGTGCCAGCAGTTACGGGGCCTCGCGTTTCTTC
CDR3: CASSYGASRFF

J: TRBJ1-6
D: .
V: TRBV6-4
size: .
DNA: TGTGCCAGCAAACCGGACACGTATAATTCACCCCTCCACTTT
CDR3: CASKPDTYNSPLHF

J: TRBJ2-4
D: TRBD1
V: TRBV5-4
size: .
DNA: TGTGCCAGCATCGATATCAGGGGGCCCATTCAGTACTTC
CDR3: CASIDIRGPIQYF

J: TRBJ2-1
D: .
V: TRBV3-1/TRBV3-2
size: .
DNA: TGTGCCAGCAGCCAAGGGGCCAGTGAGCAGTTCTTC
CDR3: CASSQGASEQFF

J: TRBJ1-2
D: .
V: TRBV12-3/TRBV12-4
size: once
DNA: TGTGCCAGCAGCCCCGCAGGGGACTATGGCTACACCTTC
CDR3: CASSPAGDYGYTF

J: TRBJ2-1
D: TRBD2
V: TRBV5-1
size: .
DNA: TGCGCCAGCGAGCCGATATCAGGACTAGCGGGAGTTGGACAGTTCTTC
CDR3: CASEPISGLAGVGQFF

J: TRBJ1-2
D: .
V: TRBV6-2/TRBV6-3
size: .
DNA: TGTGCCAGCAGTGCCTCTGGCGGCTATGGCTACACCTTC
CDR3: CASSASGGYGYTF